A selection of T cell receptor beta chains follows, all from one sample in a study of CD8+CD57+ T cells in acquired aplastic anemia. TCRdb analysed the reads with MiXCR anew, one entry per CDR3 protein. Of approximately 150,000 distinct CDR3 sequences in the sample, roughly 45% were seen once. The source material was sorted CD4+, CD8+, or CD8+CD57+ T cells (not recorded which) from PBMCs. Source of these receptors: a human donor with aplastic anemia. Each CDR3 is given with its conserved first and last residue. D genes are given only for firm matches. A row's size may be missing; if present it is once, few, many or a size class.

size,V,D,length,J,DNA,CDR3
many,TRBV5-1,NA,14,TRBJ1-1,TGCGCCAGCAGCTTGGAGGGCCAGAACACTGAAGCTTTCTTT,CASSLEGQNTEAFF
NA,TRBV4-3,NA,16,TRBJ1-6,TGCGCCAGCGGCCAAGAGGCAGGATCCTATAATTCACCCCTCCACTTT,CASGQEAGSYNSPLHF
many,TRBV5-1,TRBD2,15,TRBJ2-7,TGCGCCAGCGGAGGGACTAGCGGGGCTGGCTACGAGCAGTACTTC,CASGGTSGAGYEQYF
NA,TRBV7-2,NA,13,TRBJ1-6,TGCGCCAGCAGCTCTTCCGGAAGGTCACCCCTCCACTTT,CASSSSGRSPLHF
NA,TRBV18,TRBD2,17,TRBJ2-1,TGTGCCAGCTCACCACCGGATAGCGGGAGAGGTGGGACTGAGCAGATCTTC,CASSPPDSGRGGTEQIF
many,TRBV10-3,NA,14,TRBJ1-2,TGTGCCATCAGTGAAAAAGTAGGATTAGATGGCTACACCTTC,CAISEKVGLDGYTF
NA,TRBV28,NA,14,TRBJ1-6,TGTGCCAGCAGTTTATACCCGAAAAATTCACCCCTCCACTTT,CASSLYPKNSPLHF
NA,TRBV19,TRBD1,12,TRBJ2-2,TGTGCCAGTAAAACAGGGGGCGGGGAGCTGTTTTTT,CASKTGGGELFF
NA,TRBV12-3/TRBV12-4,TRBD2,15,TRBJ2-1,TGTGCCAGCAGTCCCAATAGCGGGGGCGTCAATGAGCAGTTCTTC,CASSPNSGGVNEQFF
NA,TRBV2,TRBD1,15,TRBJ2-5,TGTGCCATCCGGAGGGACAGGGGACAACAAGAGACCCAGTACTTC,CAIRRDRGQQETQYF
NA,TRBV29-1,TRBD1,13,TRBJ1-1,TGCAGCGTAGCCGGGACAGGGGCTACTGAAGCTTTCTTT,CSVAGTGATEAFF
few,TRBV10-3,TRBD2,17,TRBJ2-1,TGTGCCATCAGTGAACTAGCGGGAGCCAGCTCCTACAATGAGCAGTTCTTC,CAISELAGASSYNEQFF
few,TRBV18,NA,14,TRBJ1-5,TGTGCCAGCTCACCAGCGGGCGTCAGTCAGCCCCAGCATTTT,CASSPAGVSQPQHF
many,TRBV5-1,NA,16,TRBJ2-7,TGCGCCAGCAGCTTGCAGGTGCGGGATAGCTCCTACGAGCAGTACTTC,CASSLQVRDSSYEQYF
NA,TRBV15,NA,13,TRBJ2-5,TGTGCCACCAGCCGAAGGGACATCGGGACCCAGTACTTC,CATSRRDIGTQYF
NA,TRBV20-1,NA,13,TRBJ1-2,TGCAGTGCTAGAGAGATCGGGAGCTATGGCTACACCTTC,CSAREIGSYGYTF
many,TRBV15,TRBD2,19,TRBJ2-2,TGTGCCACCAGCAGAGTCGAAGCGGGAGGGGGATATCACACCGGGGAGCTGTTTTTT,CATSRVEAGGGYHTGELFF
many,TRBV3-1,TRBD1,15,TRBJ2-1,TGTGCCAGCAGCGTTACAGGGGTCGATCTCGGTGAGCAGTTCTTC,CASSVTGVDLGEQFF
NA,TRBV10-3,TRBD2,13,TRBJ2-7,TGTGCCATCAGGGCCGGGACGGGAGGCGAGCAGTACTTC,CAIRAGTGGEQYF
NA,TRBV5-1,NA,16,TRBJ1-2,TGCGCCAGCCGCCGGGGGACAAACTCCGCGGGGGGCGGCTACACCTTC,CASRRGTNSAGGGYTF
many,TRBV27,TRBD1,16,TRBJ1-6,TGTGCCAGCAGTTTAAAGGGACAGGGAAATAATTCACCCCTCCACTTT,CASSLKGQGNNSPLHF
NA,TRBV3-1,TRBD1,15,TRBJ2-3,TGTGCCAGCAGCCGTCCCGGGACAGGCACAGATACGCAGTATTTT,CASSRPGTGTDTQYF
many,TRBV28,TRBD1,14,TRBJ2-1,TGTGCCAGCATGGGGACAGCAACCTACAATGAGCAGTTCTTC,CASMGTATYNEQFF